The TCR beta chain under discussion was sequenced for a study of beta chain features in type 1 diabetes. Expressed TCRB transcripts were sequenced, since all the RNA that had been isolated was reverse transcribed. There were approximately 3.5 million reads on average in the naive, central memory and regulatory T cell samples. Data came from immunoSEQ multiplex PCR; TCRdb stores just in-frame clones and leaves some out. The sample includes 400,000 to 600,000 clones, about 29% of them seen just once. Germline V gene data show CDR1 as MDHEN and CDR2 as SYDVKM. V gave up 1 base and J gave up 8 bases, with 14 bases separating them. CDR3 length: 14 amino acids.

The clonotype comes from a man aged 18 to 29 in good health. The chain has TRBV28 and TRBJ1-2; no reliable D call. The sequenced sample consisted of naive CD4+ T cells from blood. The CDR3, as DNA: TGTGCCAGCAGTTTATCCCCCTGGGCCGGCGGCTACACCTTC. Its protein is CASSLSPWAGGYTF.